A single sample gave rise to the 11 T cell receptor beta chains below, sequenced in a study of chemoradiotherapy in HPV16-positive cancers. Data came from immunoSEQ multiplex PCR; TCRdb stores just in-frame clones and leaves some out. The sample lists tens of thousands of clones, roughly 77% occurring once. The specimen was blood, collected from a patient who underwent chemoradiotherapy. The source of these receptors is a human donor with HPV-associated anogenital cancer.

The CDR3 nucleotides read TGTGCCAGCACCCGTAGGACTAGCGGGGGTGGTGAGCAGTTCTTC. It encodes CASTRRTSGGGEQFF. This chain uses TRBV27 with TRBJ2-1; 13 positions agree with TRBD2. Looked up from germline, CDR1 is MNHEY and CDR2 is SMNVEV (reference sequence). With V trimmed by 7 bases and J by 9 bases, 9 bases remained unmatched. CDR3 length: 15 amino acids.

About this clone itself: Compared with germline, one end of the junction differs, possibly owing to a read error. This chain connects TRBV10-3 to TRBJ1-1; D uncertain. The CDR3 loop spans 12 amino acids. Germline V gives CDR1 ENHRY, CDR2 SYGVKD. DNA of the CDR3: TGTGCCATCAGAGAGTTGAACACTGAAGCTTTCTTT. This sequence encodes CAIRELNTEAFF.

This clone was seen once. The chain is built from TRBV5-1 and TRBJ1-1; tentative D call: TRBD1 (6 bases). The CDR3 contains 16 residues. Looked up from germline, CDR1 is SGHRS and CDR2 is YFSETQ. Deletions cut 4 bases from V and 3 bases from J, with 19 bases between. This chain's CDR3 is CASSPLGGREDTEAFF. As DNA, the CDR3 is TGCGCCAGCAGCCCTTTGGGGGGCAGGGAGGACACTGAAGCTTTCTTT. The full variable domain, its missing parts supplied by reference TRBV5-1 and TRBJ1-1, is KAGVTQTPRYLIKTRGQQVTLSCSPISGHRSVSWYQQTPGQGLQFLFEYFSETQRNKGNFPGRFSGRQFSNSRSEMNVSTLELGDSALYLCASSPLGGREDTEAFFGQGTRLTVV.

This chain links TRBV7-9 with TRBJ2-1, with D possibly matching TRBD2 (7 bases). The length of the CDR3 is 15 residues. Trimming shortened V by 3 bases and J by 6 bases, and 15 bases separated the two germline ends. In germline, CDR1 is SEHNR, CDR2 FQNEAQ (reference sequence). The CDR3 DNA sequence: TGTGCCAGCAGCTTCATCCAAGGGGGGGGCAATGAGCAGTTCTTC. This translates into CASSFIQGGGNEQFF.

The gene calls are TRBV6-5 and TRBJ2-3, with 10 bases lining up with TRBD1. The trim removed 8 bases at V and 2 bases at J, leaving 7 bases unmatched. The CDR3 extends over 15 amino acids. The V gene's germline CDR1 is MNHEY and CDR2 SVGAGI. Here the CDR3 reads CASRTGTGDTDTQYF. CDR3 in DNA: TGTGCCAGCCGAACCGGGACAGGGGACACAGATACGCAGTATTTT.

The CDR3 DNA is TGTGCCAGCAGCCTGCGGACAGGGGGAACCGGGGGTGAAAAACTGTTTTTT. As protein: CASSLRTGGTGGEKLFF. The gene calls are TRBV5-6 and TRBJ1-4; TRBD1 matches at 10 bases. CDR1 and CDR2 from the germline V gene are SGHDT and YYEEEE. The CDR3 sequence is 17 residues long. V shed 4 bases and J 7 bases; nucleotides not matched to a gene: 13.

The CDR3 DNA follows: TGTGCCATCAGTACAGGGGTGGTGGACTATGGCTACACCTTC. Translating gives CAISTGVVDYGYTF. The chain carries TRBV10-3 and TRBJ1-2; 7 nucleotides align to TRBD1. Germline CDR1 ENHRY, CDR2 SYGVKD. This CDR3 is built from 14 residues. The trim removed 5 bases at V and 3 bases at J, leaving 6 bases unmatched.

The chain has TRBV28 and TRBJ2-3; 9 nucleotides match TRBD2. The germline gives CDR1 MDHEN, CDR2 SYDVKM. The CDR3 loop spans 20 amino acids. V lost 3 bases, J lost 1 base, and 17 bases stayed unmatched. In DNA form, the CDR3 reads TGTGCCAGCAGTTTTACTAGTCCCAGCGGGGGGACCGGGGGCACAGATACGCAGTATTTT. Its protein product is CASSFTSPSGGTGGTDTQYF.

The chain couples TRBV7-9 to TRBJ2-3, with 10 positions matching TRBD2. This CDR3 has 12 residues. With 1 base clipped from V and 13 bases from J, the junction kept 2 bases outside the gene matches. Germline V gives CDR1 SEHNR, CDR2 FQNEAQ (reference sequence). CDR3: CASSLGTSGEYF. The CDR3 DNA is TGTGCCAGCAGCTTAGGTACTAGCGGGGAGTATTTT.

This clone was detected once. V usage is TRBV6-5 and J usage is TRBJ2-7, with a weak D call TRBD1 (5 bases). Looked up from germline, CDR1 is MNHEY and CDR2 is SVGAGI. The CDR3 consists of 16 residues. Trimming left V 4 bases short and J 0 bases short, with 16 bases between. CDR3 region: CASSSLDTLSSYEQYF. The CDR3 DNA follows: TGTGCCAGCAGTTCACTGGACACATTGAGCTCCTACGAGCAGTACTTC.

The chain combines TRBV5-1 with TRBJ2-1; TRBD2 matches at 12 bases. Germline values: CDR1 SGHRS, CDR2 YFSETQ. The CDR3 length is 17 residues. Trimming took 4 bases from V and 2 from J; bases not matched to a gene: 7. The CDR3 spells CASSGGLAGLAYNEQFF. The CDR3 region has the DNA TGCGCCAGCAGCGGGGGACTAGCGGGTCTGGCCTACAATGAGCAGTTCTTC. Supplemented by reference TRBV5-1 and TRBJ2-1, the full variable domain reads KAGVTQTPRYLIKTRGQQVTLSCSPISGHRSVSWYQQTPGQGLQFLFEYFSETQRNKGNFPGRFSGRQFSNSRSEMNVSTLELGDSALYLCASSGGLAGLAYNEQFFGPGTRLTVL.